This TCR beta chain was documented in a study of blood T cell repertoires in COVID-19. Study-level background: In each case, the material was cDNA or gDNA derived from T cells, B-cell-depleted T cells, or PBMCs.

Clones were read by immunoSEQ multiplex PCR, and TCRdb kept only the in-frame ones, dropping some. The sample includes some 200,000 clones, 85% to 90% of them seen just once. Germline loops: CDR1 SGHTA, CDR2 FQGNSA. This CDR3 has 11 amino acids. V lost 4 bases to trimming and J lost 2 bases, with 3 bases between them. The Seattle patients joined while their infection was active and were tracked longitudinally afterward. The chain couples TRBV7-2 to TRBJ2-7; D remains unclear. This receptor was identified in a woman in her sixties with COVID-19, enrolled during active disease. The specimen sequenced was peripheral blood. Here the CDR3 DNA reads TGTGCCAGCAGCTATACCTACGAGCAGTACTTC. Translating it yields CASSYTYEQYF.